These 17 T cell receptor beta chains were sequenced from one sample in a study of T-cell reconstitution after alpha-beta-depleted transplantation in children. Unique molecular identifiers were incorporated during preparation of the TCRbeta library. MiXCR was run by TCRdb on the PCR reads, yielding one entry per CDR3 protein. The sample holds roughly 400,000 distinct CDR3 sequences; over 40% are singletons and the top ten take approximately 25%. The source material was PBMCs, sampled before TCRalphabeta/CD19-depleted stem cell transplant. Receptors originate from a girl aged 2 to 10 with aplastic anemia, due to receive a stem cell transplant.

This clonotype was seen a few times. The chain joins TRBV6-1 to TRBJ2-1; D gene unclear. Germline V CDR1 and CDR2: MNHNS, SASEGT. The CDR3 is made up of 14 amino acids. Trimming removed 8 bases at V and 0 bases at J, with 11 bases between. The CDR3 coding sequence is TGTGCCAGCCAGCTCTTACGCTCCTACAATGAGCAGTTCTTC. This translates into CASQLLRSYNEQFF.

There are many counts of this clonotype. The gene calls are TRBV12-3 or TRBV12-4 and TRBJ1-1, with no clear D. This CDR3 comprises 13 residues. Trimming removed 5 bases from V and 0 bases from J, with 7 bases in between. The DNA of the CDR3 is TGTGCCAGCAGTGACGGATTGAACACTGAAGCTTTCTTT. It is translated as CASSDGLNTEAFF.

The J gene is TRBJ2-1, the V gene TRBV4-1, with 7 nucleotides matching TRBD2. The germline V gene has CDR1 MGHRA and CDR2 YSYEKL. CDR3 length: 14 residues. With V trimmed by 4 bases and J by 6 bases, 6 bases remained unmatched. Written as DNA, the CDR3 is TGCGCCAGCAGCCCTGCAGGGAGGGGCAATGAGCAGTTCTTC. Amino acid sequence: CASSPAGRGNEQFF.

V usage is TRBV7-8 and J usage is TRBJ2-1; a weak D match, TRBD2 (6 bases). CDR1 is SGHVS, CDR2 FQNEAQ, per germline. The ends were cut back, 7 bases at V and 15 bases at J, with 28 bases in the middle. This CDR3 is 15 amino acids long. In DNA form, the CDR3 reads TGTGCCAGCACCATCCGGGAGTCAGGCCCCACTAAGCGGTTCTTC. Residues: CASTIRESGPTKRFF.

V gene TRBV20-1 combines with J gene TRBJ2-1, with D maybe TRBD2 (5 bases). CDR3 length: 15 amino acids. V lost 1 base and J 0 bases, leaving 10 bases between the germline ends. Germline CDR1 and CDR2: DFQATT and SNEGSKA (reference sequence). CDR3 DNA sequence: TGCAGTGCTAGAGTGAGTGGGAGCTCCTACAATGAGCAGTTCTTC. Its protein is CSARVSGSSYNEQFF.

This clonotype was detected many times. The chain carries TRBV14 and TRBJ2-3, with 7 bases that match TRBD2. Germline V gene sequence: CDR1 SGHDN, CDR2 FVKESK. The CDR3 has 14 amino acids. Trimming at V came to 8 bases and at J to 7 bases, leaving 12 bases not matched to a gene. The CDR3 DNA follows: TGTGCCAGCTCTCAAGAGCGGGGCTCTTATACGCAGTATTTT. Amino acid sequence: CASSQERGSYTQYF.

The chain combines TRBV6-2 or TRBV6-3 with TRBJ2-2; D is possibly TRBD1 (6 bases). The CDR3 has 13 residues. Germline V CDR1 and CDR2: MNHEY, SVGEGT. Trimming left V 11 bases short and J 4 bases short, with 14 bases between. Here the CDR3 DNA reads TGTGCCGCAGCGACAGGCGGCACCGGGGAGCTGTTTTTT. This encodes CAAATGGTGELFF.

The chain uses TRBV19 and TRBJ1-5; TRBD1 aligns across 8 bases. CDR3 length equals 17 residues. Germline loops: CDR1 LNHDA, CDR2 SQIVND (reference sequence). V gave up 4 bases and J gave up 4 bases; unmatched junction bases: 12. CDR3 DNA sequence: TGTGCCAGTAGTACCCAGGGACAGGCCCGTGGTAATCAGCCCCAGCATTTT. This encodes CASSTQGQARGNQPQHF.

V usage is TRBV6-5 and J usage is TRBJ1-4; D remains ambiguous. Germline CDR1 is MNHEY and CDR2 is SVGAGI. There are 13 residues in the CDR3. V gave up 6 bases and J gave up 7 bases, with 12 bases separating them. DNA for the CDR3: TGTGCCAGCAGATTAAACCGGCGTGAAAAACTGTTTTTT. Its translation is CASRLNRREKLFF.

This clonotype has only one observation. Being one base from a much bigger clone, this may be a read error. CDR3 coding DNA: TGCGCCAGCAGCTTGGGCGGGACAGTGAACACTGAAGCTTTCTTT. This codes for CASSLGGTVNTEAFF. V usage is TRBV5-1 and J usage is TRBJ1-1; 7 bases line up with TRBD1. Germline V gives CDR1 SGHRS, CDR2 YFSETQ. This CDR3 contains 15 residues. With 0 bases clipped from V and 0 bases from J, the junction kept 2 bases outside the gene matches.

The gene calls are TRBV4-2 and TRBJ2-7; D perhaps matches TRBD2 (6 bases). The CDR3 loop spans 16 amino acids. Germline loops: CDR1 LGHNA, CDR2 YNFKEQ. The V and J ends lost 3 bases and 3 bases respectively, with 18 bases between them. DNA for the CDR3: TGTGCCAGCAGCCAGGCAGTTAGCGGTGCTCTCTACGAGCAGTACTTC. Translation: CASSQAVSGALYEQYF.

This clonotype turned up a few times. The chain employs TRBV7-2 and TRBJ2-7; D is possibly TRBD1 or TRBD2 (5 bases each). This CDR3 comprises 14 residues. Germline V gives CDR1 SGHTA, CDR2 FQGNSA. Between the trimmed V and J ends, which lost 1 base and 11 bases, there was a span of 18 bases. For the CDR3, the DNA is TGTGCCAGCAGCTTAGGGACCGGGACGCCGATCGAGTACTTC. This gives the protein CASSLGTGTPIEYF. Using reference TRBV7-2 and TRBJ2-7 for the parts outside the CDR3, the full variable domain is GAGVSQSPSNKVTEKGKDVELRCDPISGHTALYWYRQSLGQGLEFLIYFQGNSAPDKSGLPSDRFSAERTGGSVSTLTIQRTQQEDSAVYLCASSLGTGTPIEYFGPGTRLTVT.

The V and J genes are TRBV20-1 and TRBJ2-3; D is ambiguous. Per the germline V gene, CDR1 is DFQATT and CDR2 is SNEGSKA (reference sequence). There are 16 residues in the CDR3. V was shortened by 3 bases and J by 0 bases, with 16 bases between the two germline ends. The CDR3 protein is CSASTVVSTSTDTQYF. The CDR3 region has the DNA TGCAGTGCTAGTACCGTGGTCTCCACTAGCACAGATACGCAGTATTTT.

The rearrangement links TRBV20-1 to TRBJ2-3; D tentatively fits TRBD1 or TRBD2 (6 bases each). Looked up from germline, CDR1 is DFQATT and CDR2 is SNEGSKA (reference sequence). CDR3 length: 14 residues. The ends were cut back, 2 bases at V and 7 bases at J, with 16 bases in the middle. CDR3 nucleotide sequence: TGCAGTGCTAGAAGGGGGGCTAGCCTGAATACGCAGTATTTT. It yields the protein CSARRGASLNTQYF.

The V call is TRBV29-1, the J call TRBJ1-3; D unclear. CDR1 is SQVTM and CDR2 is ANQGSEA in the germline V gene. V lost 6 bases and J 0 bases, leaving 6 bases between the germline ends. This CDR3 spans 12 amino acids. CDR3 sequence reads: CSVTHSGNTIYF. The DNA for the CDR3 is TGCAGCGTCACGCACTCTGGAAACACCATATATTTT.

V and J are TRBV7-7 and TRBJ1-6; 8 nucleotides match TRBD1. V dropped 10 bases and J dropped 8; count of bases not matched to a gene: 16. This CDR3 is 16 amino acids long. Looked up from germline, CDR1 is SSHAT and CDR2 is FNYEAQ (reference sequence). The CDR3 here is CAIPGACRGPDSPLHF. As DNA, the CDR3 is TGTGCCATCCCGGGGGCATGCAGGGGGCCGGATTCACCCCTCCACTTT.

This clonotype was seen only a few times. The chain carries TRBV18 and TRBJ1-1, with TRBD1 as a possible D gene (6 bases). Trimming pared 2 bases from V and 3 bases from J, leaving 10 bases between. There are 14 residues in the CDR3. From germline, CDR1 is KGHSH and CDR2 LQKENI. CDR3 sequence: CASSPSSGDTEAFF. CDR3 sequence (DNA): TGTGCCAGCTCACCAAGTTCAGGGGACACTGAAGCTTTCTTT.